Shown below are 2 T cell receptor beta chains from a single sample sequenced in a study of cytomegalovirus exposure and HLA in healthy donors. The PCR had 60 Vbeta and 13 Jbeta primers. Here immunoSEQ multiplex PCR was the method, and the copy in TCRdb shows in-frame clones only, minus some. The data show tens of thousands of clones, around 80% seen once. Sequences were obtained from PBMCs. These receptor sequences come from a male donor in good health and CMV-seropositive.

The chain has TRBV14 and TRBJ2-5; D perhaps matches TRBD2 (5 bases). The CDR3 loop spans 14 amino acids. Germline-derived CDR1 and CDR2 are SGHDN and FVKESK. V was shortened by 0 bases and J by 4 bases, with 9 bases between the two germline ends. CDR3: CASSQEYGLETQYF. CDR3 coding DNA: TGTGCCAGCAGCCAAGAGTATGGACTAGAGACCCAGTACTTC.

V and J are TRBV11-3 and TRBJ2-7, with TRBD2 matching over 11 bases. The CDR3 has 18 residues. Germline CDR1 and CDR2: SGHNT and YENEEA. Trimming removed 2 bases from V and 6 bases from J; junction bases left unmatched: 15. The CDR3 spells CASSLSRVAGGQMGEQYF. Written as DNA, the CDR3 is TGTGCCAGCAGCTTAAGTAGGGTAGCGGGAGGGCAAATGGGCGAGCAGTACTTC.